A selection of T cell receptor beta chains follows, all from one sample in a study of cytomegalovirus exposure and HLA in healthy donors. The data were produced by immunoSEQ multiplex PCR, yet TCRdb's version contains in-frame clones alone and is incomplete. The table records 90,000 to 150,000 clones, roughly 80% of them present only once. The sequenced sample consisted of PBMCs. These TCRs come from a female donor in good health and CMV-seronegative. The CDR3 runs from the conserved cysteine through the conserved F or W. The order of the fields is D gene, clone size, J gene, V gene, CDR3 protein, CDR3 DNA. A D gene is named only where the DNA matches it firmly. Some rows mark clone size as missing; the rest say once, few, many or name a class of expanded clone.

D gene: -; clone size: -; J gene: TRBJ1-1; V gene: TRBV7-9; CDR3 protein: CASRPAGGERTFF; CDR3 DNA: TGTGCCAGCCGCCCGGCCGGGGGAGAACGTACTTTCTTT
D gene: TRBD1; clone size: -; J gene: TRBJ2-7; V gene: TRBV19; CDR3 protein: CASRATGTGGYEQYF; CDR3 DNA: TGTGCCAGTAGAGCTACCGGGACAGGGGGCTACGAGCAGTACTTC
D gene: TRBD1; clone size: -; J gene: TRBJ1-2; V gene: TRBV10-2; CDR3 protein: CASSDRQGHYGYTF; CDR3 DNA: TGCGCCAGCAGTGACCGACAGGGCCACTATGGCTACACCTTC
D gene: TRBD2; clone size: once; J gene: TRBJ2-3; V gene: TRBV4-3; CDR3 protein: CASSQGGGTTDTQYF; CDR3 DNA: TGCGCCAGCAGCCAAGGCGGGGGGACAACAGATACGCAGTATTTT
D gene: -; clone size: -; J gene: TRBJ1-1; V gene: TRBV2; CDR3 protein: CASSTQDRNTEAFF; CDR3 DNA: TGTGCCAGCAGTACTCAGGACAGGAACACTGAAGCTTTCTTT
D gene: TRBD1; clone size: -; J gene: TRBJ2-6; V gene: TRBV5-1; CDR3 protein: CASLGQDSSGANVLTF; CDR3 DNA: TGCGCCAGCTTAGGACAGGATAGCTCTGGGGCCAACGTCCTGACTTTC
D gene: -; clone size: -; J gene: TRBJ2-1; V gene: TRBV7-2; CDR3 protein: CASSLLGEQFF; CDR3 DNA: TGTGCCAGCAGCCTCCTCGGTGAGCAGTTCTTC
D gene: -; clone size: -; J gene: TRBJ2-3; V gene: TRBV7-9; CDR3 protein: CASSATDGRHRYAQYF; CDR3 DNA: TGTGCCAGCAGCGCGACCGACGGAAGACACCGTTACGCGCAGTATTTT
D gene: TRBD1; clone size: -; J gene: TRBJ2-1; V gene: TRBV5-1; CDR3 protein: CASSLGGQTYNEQFF; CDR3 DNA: TGCGCCAGCAGCTTGGGGGGACAGACCTACAATGAGCAGTTCTTC
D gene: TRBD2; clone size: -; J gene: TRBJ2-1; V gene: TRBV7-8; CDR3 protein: CASSWGGSGNDEQFF; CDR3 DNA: TGTGCCAGCAGCTGGGGGGGTAGCGGGAACGATGAGCAGTTCTTC
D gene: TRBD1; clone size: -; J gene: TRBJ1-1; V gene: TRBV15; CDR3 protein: CATSRASGGGTEAFF; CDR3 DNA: TGTGCCACCAGCAGAGCTTCAGGGGGAGGCACTGAAGCTTTCTTT
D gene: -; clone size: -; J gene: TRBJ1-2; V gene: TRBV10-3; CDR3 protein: CAIMTQGSNYGYTF; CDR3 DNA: TGTGCCATCATGACACAGGGATCTAACTATGGCTACACCTTC
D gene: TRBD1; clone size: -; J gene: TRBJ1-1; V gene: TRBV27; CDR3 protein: CASSLKRGQVVGTEAFF; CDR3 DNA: TGTGCCAGCAGTTTAAAAAGGGGACAGGTAGTAGGGACTGAAGCTTTCTTT
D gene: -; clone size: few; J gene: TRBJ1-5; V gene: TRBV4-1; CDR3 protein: CASSRAPGDNQPQHF; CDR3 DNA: TGCGCCAGCAGCCGGGCCCCTGGCGACAATCAGCCCCAGCATTTT
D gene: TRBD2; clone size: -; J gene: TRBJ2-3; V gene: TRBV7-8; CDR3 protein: CASSFRLAGGPGDTQYF; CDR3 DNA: TGTGCCAGCAGCTTCCGCCTAGCGGGGGGGCCCGGAGATACGCAGTATTTT
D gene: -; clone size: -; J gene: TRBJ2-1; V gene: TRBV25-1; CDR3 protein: CASSGGHEQFF; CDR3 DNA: TGTGCCAGCAGTGGGGGGCACGAGCAGTTCTTC
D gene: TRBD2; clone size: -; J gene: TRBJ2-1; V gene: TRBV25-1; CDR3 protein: CASSDQLAGGWEQFF; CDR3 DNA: TGTGCCAGCAGTGATCAACTAGCGGGGGGTTGGGAGCAGTTCTTC
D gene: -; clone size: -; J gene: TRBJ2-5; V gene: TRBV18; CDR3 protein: CASSPRTALETQYF; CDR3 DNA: TGTGCCAGCTCACCACGGACAGCACTAGAGACCCAGTACTTC
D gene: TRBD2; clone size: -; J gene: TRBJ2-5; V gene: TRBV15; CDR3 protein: CATSRSPRGGQETQYF; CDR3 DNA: TGTGCCACCAGCAGATCTCCACGCGGGGGGCAAGAGACCCAGTACTTC
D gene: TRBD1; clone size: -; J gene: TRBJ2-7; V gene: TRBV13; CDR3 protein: CASSPGQGTYEQYF; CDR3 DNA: TGTGCCAGCAGCCCAGGACAGGGGACCTACGAGCAGTACTTC
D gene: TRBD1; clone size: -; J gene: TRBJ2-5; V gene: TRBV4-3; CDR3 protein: CASSQVHRDRTQETQYF; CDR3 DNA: TGCGCCAGCAGCCAAGTCCACCGGGACAGGACCCAAGAGACCCAGTACTTC
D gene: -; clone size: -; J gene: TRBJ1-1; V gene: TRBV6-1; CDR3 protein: CASSPRPQENTEAFF; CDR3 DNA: TGTGCCAGCAGCCCCCGGCCTCAGGAGAACACTGAAGCTTTCTTT
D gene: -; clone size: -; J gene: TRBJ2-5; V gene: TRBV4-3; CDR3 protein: CASSQGPEGTQYF; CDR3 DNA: TGCGCCAGCAGCCAAGGTCCCGAGGGGACCCAGTACTTC
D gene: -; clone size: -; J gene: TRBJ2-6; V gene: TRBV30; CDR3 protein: CAWSRGIGANVLTF; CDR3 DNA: TGTGCCTGGAGCAGGGGAATTGGGGCCAACGTCCTGACTTTC
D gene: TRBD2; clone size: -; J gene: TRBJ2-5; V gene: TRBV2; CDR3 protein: CATHGGERQETQYF; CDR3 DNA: TGTGCCACCCACGGGGGGGAACGGCAAGAGACCCAGTACTTC
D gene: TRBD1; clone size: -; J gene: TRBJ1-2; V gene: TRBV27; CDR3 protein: CASSLGGLFVGTDYGYTF; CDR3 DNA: TGTGCCAGCAGTTTAGGAGGGTTATTCGTCGGGACAGACTATGGCTACACCTTC
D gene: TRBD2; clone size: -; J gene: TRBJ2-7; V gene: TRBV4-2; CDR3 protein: CASSQARGLGGSYEQYF; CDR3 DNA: TGTGCCAGCAGCCAAGCCCGGGGACTAGGGGGATCCTACGAGCAGTACTTC
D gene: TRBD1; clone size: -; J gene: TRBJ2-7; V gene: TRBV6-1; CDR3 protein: CASSWDREIYEQYF; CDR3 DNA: TGTGCCAGCAGTTGGGACAGGGAGATCTACGAGCAGTACTTC
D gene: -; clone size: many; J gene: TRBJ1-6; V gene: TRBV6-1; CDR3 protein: CASSGEHRSPLHF; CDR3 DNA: TGTGCCAGCAGTGGTGAACATCGATCACCCCTCCACTTT
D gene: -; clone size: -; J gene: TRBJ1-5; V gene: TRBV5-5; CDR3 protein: CASSLEVRPTINQPQHF; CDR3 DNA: TGTGCCAGCAGCTTGGAAGTCAGGCCGACGATCAATCAGCCCCAGCATTTT